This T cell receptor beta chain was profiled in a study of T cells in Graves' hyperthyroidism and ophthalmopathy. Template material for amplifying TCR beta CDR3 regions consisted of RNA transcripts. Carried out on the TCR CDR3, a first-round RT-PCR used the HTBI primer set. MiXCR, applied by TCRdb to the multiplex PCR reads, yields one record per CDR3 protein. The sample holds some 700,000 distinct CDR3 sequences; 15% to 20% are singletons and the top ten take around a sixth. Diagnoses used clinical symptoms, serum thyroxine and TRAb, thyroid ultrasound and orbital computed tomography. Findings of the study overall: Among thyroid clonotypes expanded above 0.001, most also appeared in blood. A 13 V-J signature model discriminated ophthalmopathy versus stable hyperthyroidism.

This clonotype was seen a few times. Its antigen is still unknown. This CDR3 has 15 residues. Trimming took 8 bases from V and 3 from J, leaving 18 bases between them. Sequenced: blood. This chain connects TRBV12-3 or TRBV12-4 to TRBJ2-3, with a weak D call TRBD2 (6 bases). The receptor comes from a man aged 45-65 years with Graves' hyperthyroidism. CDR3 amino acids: CASAWGTGRTDTQYF. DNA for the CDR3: TGTGCCAGCGCATGGGGTACCGGGAGAACAGATACGCAGTATTTT.